This T cell receptor (beta chain) was found in a study of blood T cell repertoires in COVID-19. Study-wide background: The study drew acute and convalescent COVID-19 samples from the United States, Italy and Spain.

From germline, CDR1 is MNHEY and CDR2 SVGAGI. The CDR3 runs to 14 residues. V was pared by 0 bases and J by 4 bases, with 7 bases between. Cohort 3 donors were reported recovered after two negative PCRs, clearance, or symptom resolution. The table came from immunoSEQ multiplex PCR; TCRdb's copy has only in-frame clones and leaves some out. The data hold roughly 380,000 clones, with roughly nine tenths observed a single time. There are a few counts of this clone. Sequencing was carried out using PBMCs or T cells enriched from blood (not recorded which). This chain links TRBV6-5 with TRBJ1-3, with no clear D. The clonotype was recovered from a woman in her 30s who had recovered from COVID-19. The CDR3 protein is CASSYSSGGNTIYF. The CDR3 DNA follows: TGTGCCAGCAGTTACTCTAGCGGGGGAAACACCATATATTTT.